A selection of T cell receptor beta chains follows, all from one sample in a study of blood T cell repertoires in COVID-19. The method was immunoSEQ multiplex PCR; TCRdb's version includes in-frame clones alone and lacks a portion of them. This sample has around 300,000 clones, with around 87% found just once. The sample comprised peripheral blood. The receptors derive from a man aged 45-65 years with active or convalescent COVID-19. The CDR3 runs from the conserved cysteine through the conserved F or W. The order of the fields is V gene, D gene, clone size, J gene, CDR3 DNA, CDR3 protein. The D gene is left open where the match is weak. Not every row has a clone size; where given, it reads once, few, many or a size class.

>TRBV9|-|-|TRBJ1-2
TGTGCCAGCAGCGTAGTTTCGGGAAACTATGGCTACACCTTC
CASSVVSGNYGYTF
>TRBV5-8|-|-|TRBJ1-2
TGTGCCAGCAGCGAAAACAGGGGCTACACCTTC
CASSENRGYTF
>TRBV7-2|-|-|TRBJ2-7
TGTGCCAGCAGCTTAGGAAGGCTGACTTCCTACGAGCAGTACTTC
CASSLGRLTSYEQYF
>TRBV14|-|-|TRBJ2-1
TGTGCCAGCAGCCATTACCCTACTGAGCAGTTCTTC
CASSHYPTEQFF
>TRBV7-2|-|-|TRBJ1-6
TGTGCCAGCAGCTTAAGGGTTGGGGCCGATAATTCACCCCTCCACTTT
CASSLRVGADNSPLHF
>TRBV5-8|TRBD1|-|TRBJ2-5
TGTGCCAGCGGCTCCGGGACAGTTCTACAAGAGACCCAGTACTTC
CASGSGTVLQETQYF
>TRBV6-5|-|-|TRBJ2-6
TGTGCCAGCAGGCTCTCGGTCTCTGGGGCCAACGTCCTGACTTTC
CASRLSVSGANVLTF
>TRBV29-1|-|-|TRBJ2-7
TGCAGCGTTGACACCCTACAGGGCGGTAGCGAGCAGTACTTC
CSVDTLQGGSEQYF
>TRBV24-1|-|once|TRBJ2-1
TGTGCCACCAGTGATTCCTCAGGGATGGGCAGGGCGAAGTTCTTC
CATSDSSGMGRAKFF
>TRBV4-1|TRBD2|-|TRBJ2-5
TGCGCCAGCAGCCAAGTTCCGGGAGGGCCCGGTTCCGAGACCCAGTACTTC
CASSQVPGGPGSETQYF
>TRBV5-8|-|-|TRBJ2-7
TGTGCCAGCAGCCCATTTGGTAGCGTGTTTTCTACGGGCGAGCAGTACTTC
CASSPFGSVFSTGEQYF
>TRBV2|-|-|TRBJ1-3
TGTGCCAGCAATAGCCGGGGAAGCTCTGGAAACACCATATATTTT
CASNSRGSSGNTIYF
>TRBV4-2|TRBD2|-|TRBJ2-1
TGTGCCAGCAGCCAAGCTGGGACTAGCGGGAGGAATGAGCAGTTCTTC
CASSQAGTSGRNEQFF
>TRBV27|TRBD1|-|TRBJ2-7
TGTGCCAGCAGCGGGATCACCGAGGGGGCCAGGTACGAGCAGTACTTC
CASSGITEGARYEQYF
>TRBV6-2/TRBV6-3|-|-|TRBJ1-6
TGTGCCAGCACCCCGGGGCAGTATAATTCACCCCTCCACTTT
CASTPGQYNSPLHF
>TRBV27|-|once|TRBJ1-5
TGTGCCAGCAGTTCCCTTGGCGGGGGGCGGGGTAACCAGCCCCAGCATTTT
CASSSLGGGRGNQPQHF
>TRBV5-5|-|-|TRBJ2-2
TGTGCCAGCAGCACTTCAGGGGCTACTCCGGGGGAGCTGTTTTTT
CASSTSGATPGELFF
>TRBV28|-|-|TRBJ2-2
TGTGCCAGCAAGGGGGCCGGGGAGCTGTTTTTT
CASKGAGELFF
>TRBV19|TRBD1|-|TRBJ2-7
TGTGCTACGCAACACCGGGGACAGGGCCTTTACGAGCAGTACTTC
CATQHRGQGLYEQYF
>TRBV15|TRBD1|-|TRBJ1-1
TGTGCCACCAGCAGGGACAGGGTCGGGACTGAAGCTTTCTTT
CATSRDRVGTEAFF
>TRBV30|TRBD1|-|TRBJ2-3
TGTGCCTGGAGCCCAGGGGGAAGCACAGATACGCAGTATTTT
CAWSPGGSTDTQYF
>TRBV19|TRBD1|-|TRBJ2-7
TGTGCCAGTAGTGTGGGACAGGGATTTTCCTACGAGCAGTACTTC
CASSVGQGFSYEQYF
>TRBV11-2|TRBD1|-|TRBJ2-7
TGTGCCAGCAGCCGGGACAGGGAAGACGAGCAGTACTTC
CASSRDREDEQYF
>TRBV28|-|-|TRBJ1-2
TGTGCCAGCAGTTTTTTGACAGCCTCGCGTCATGGCTACACCTTC
CASSFLTASRHGYTF
>TRBV2|TRBD1|-|TRBJ1-4
TGTGCCAGCAGTGTTCGGACAGGGGGCAGGGAAAAACTGTTTTTT
CASSVRTGGREKLFF
>TRBV4-2|-|-|TRBJ2-3
TGTGCCAGCAGCCAAGACCGACTAACCGTCACAGATACGCAGTATTTT
CASSQDRLTVTDTQYF
>TRBV30|-|-|TRBJ2-2
TGTGCCTGGAGTGGCCCGGGACAACTCACCGGGGAGCTGTTTTTT
CAWSGPGQLTGELFF
>TRBV30|-|-|TRBJ1-1
TGTGCCTGGAGTTCGCTTGGTGGCACCATGAACACTGAAGCTTTCTTT
CAWSSLGGTMNTEAFF
>TRBV24-1|TRBD1|-|TRBJ2-3
TGTGCCACCAGTGATCCACAGGGGGCAGGCACAGATACGCAGTATTTT
CATSDPQGAGTDTQYF
>TRBV28|-|-|TRBJ1-1
TGTGCCAGCAGAATCAGGGGTGACACTGAAGCTTTCTTT
CASRIRGDTEAFF
>TRBV5-1|-|-|TRBJ1-3
TGCGCCAGCAGCATACAGGGAACTGGAAACACCATATATTTT
CASSIQGTGNTIYF
>TRBV13|TRBD2|-|TRBJ2-7
TGTGCCAGCAGCCAAGGACTAGCGGGATCCTACGAGCAGTACTTC
CASSQGLAGSYEQYF
>TRBV7-3|TRBD2|few|TRBJ2-1
TGTGCCAGCAGCTCGCCCCCTTCTAGCGGGAGTATTGGCGAGCAGTTCTTC
CASSSPPSSGSIGEQFF
>TRBV24-1|-|-|TRBJ2-3
TGTGCCACCAGTGATTTGCCTCAGGGCCTCACAGATACGCAGTATTTT
CATSDLPQGLTDTQYF
>TRBV4-1|TRBD2|-|TRBJ2-7
TGCGCCAGCAGGCTAGCGGGAGGGCCGAACGAGCAGTACTTC
CASRLAGGPNEQYF
>TRBV6-5|TRBD1|-|TRBJ1-5
TGTGCCAGCAGCTGGACAGGCGCGAGGGACCAGCCCCAGCATTTT
CASSWTGARDQPQHF
>TRBV6-5|TRBD1|-|TRBJ1-6
TGTGCCAGCACCGGGACAGGGATTTCACCCCTCCACTTT
CASTGTGISPLHF
>TRBV5-1|-|-|TRBJ2-5
TGCGCCAGCAGCTTGTCCTCCCAAGAGACCCAGTACTTC
CASSLSSQETQYF
>TRBV2|-|-|TRBJ2-7
TGTGCCAGCAGTGGGACATACGCCTACGAGCAGTACTTC
CASSGTYAYEQYF
>TRBV6-5|-|-|TRBJ1-2
TGTGCCAGCTCACAGTCTGGACAGCTCTATGGCTACACCTTC
CASSQSGQLYGYTF
>TRBV18|TRBD1|-|TRBJ1-4
TGTGCCAGCTCACCCTGGGACAGGGGGCATGAAAAACTGTTTTTT
CASSPWDRGHEKLFF
>TRBV5-1|TRBD1|-|TRBJ1-2
TGCGCCAGCAGCCCAAATCGACGACAGGGGATCGATGGCTACACCTTC
CASSPNRRQGIDGYTF
>TRBV6-5|TRBD1|few|TRBJ2-1
TGTGCCAGCAGTTCTGACAGGGGCTCCTACAATGAGCAGTTCTTC
CASSSDRGSYNEQFF
>TRBV19|TRBD1|-|TRBJ1-6
TGTGCCAGTAGAACCCTGGGACAGACGGAATCACCCCTCCACTTT
CASRTLGQTESPLHF
>TRBV4-1|TRBD2|-|TRBJ2-3
TGCGCCAGCAGCCAAGGGGGCCTAGCGGATAGCACAGATACGCAGTATTTT
CASSQGGLADSTDTQYF
>TRBV9|TRBD1|-|TRBJ2-5
TGTGCCAGCAGCGGGACCGGGACAGGGAGAGGGGAGACCCAGTACTTC
CASSGTGTGRGETQYF